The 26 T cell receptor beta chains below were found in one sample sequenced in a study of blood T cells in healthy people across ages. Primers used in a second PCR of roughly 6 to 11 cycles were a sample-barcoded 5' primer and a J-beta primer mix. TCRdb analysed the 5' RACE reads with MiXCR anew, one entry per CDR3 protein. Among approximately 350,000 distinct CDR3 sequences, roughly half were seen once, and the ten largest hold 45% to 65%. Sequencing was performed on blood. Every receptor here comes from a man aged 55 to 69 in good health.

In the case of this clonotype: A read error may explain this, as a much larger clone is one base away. CDR3 sequence (DNA): TGCAGTACGCCTCCAAGCGCCTCCTACGAGCAGTACTTC. Amino acids: CSTPPSASYEQYF. This chain links TRBV20-1 with TRBJ2-7; no clear D. CDR1 DFQATT and CDR2 SNEGSKA come from the germline V gene (reference sequence). Trimming shortened V by 8 bases and J by 0 bases, and 14 bases separated the two germline ends. There are 13 residues in the CDR3.

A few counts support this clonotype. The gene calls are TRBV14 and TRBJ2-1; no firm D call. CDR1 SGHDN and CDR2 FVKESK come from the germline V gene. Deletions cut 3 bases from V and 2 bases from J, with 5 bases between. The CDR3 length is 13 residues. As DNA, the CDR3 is TGTGCCAGCAGCCAGTGGACCTACAATGAGCAGTTCTTC. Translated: CASSQWTYNEQFF. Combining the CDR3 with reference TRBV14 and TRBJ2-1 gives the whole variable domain EAGVTQFPSHSVIEKGQTVTLRCDPISGHDNLYWYRRVMGKEIKFLLHFVKESKQDESGMPNNRFLAERTGGTYSTLKVQPAELEDSGVYFCASSQWTYNEQFFGPGTRLTVL.

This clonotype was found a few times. The CDR3 sequence is CASSLAGKGLDGYTF. The CDR3 DNA reads as TGTGCCAGCAGTTTAGCAGGGAAAGGTTTAGACGGCTACACCTTC. The V gene is TRBV27, the J gene TRBJ1-2; D may be TRBD1 (5 bases). Trimming shortened V by 2 bases and J by 8 bases, and 18 bases separated the two germline ends. The CDR3 is 15 amino acids. Germline V lookup: CDR1 MNHEY, CDR2 SMNVEV (reference sequence).

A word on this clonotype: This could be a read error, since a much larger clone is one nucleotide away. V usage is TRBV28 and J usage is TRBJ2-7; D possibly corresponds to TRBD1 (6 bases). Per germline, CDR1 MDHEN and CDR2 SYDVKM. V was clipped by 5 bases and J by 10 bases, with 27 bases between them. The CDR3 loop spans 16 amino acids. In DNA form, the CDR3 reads TGTGCCAGCAGTCCGCCGGGACACCCAGGAACGGAGATCCAGTACTTC. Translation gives CASSPPGHPGTEIQYF.

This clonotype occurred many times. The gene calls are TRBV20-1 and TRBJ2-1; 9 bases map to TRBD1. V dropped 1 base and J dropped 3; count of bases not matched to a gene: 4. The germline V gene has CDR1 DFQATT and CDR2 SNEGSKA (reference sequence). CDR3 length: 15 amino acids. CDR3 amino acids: CSARGETGGYNEQFF. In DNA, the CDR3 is TGCAGTGCTAGAGGGGAGACAGGGGGCTACAATGAGCAGTTCTTC.

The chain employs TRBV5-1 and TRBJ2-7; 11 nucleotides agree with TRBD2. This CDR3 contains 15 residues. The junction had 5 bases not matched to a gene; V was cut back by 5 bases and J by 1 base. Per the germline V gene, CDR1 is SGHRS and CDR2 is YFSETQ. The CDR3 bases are TGCGCCAGCAGGATGGGACTAGCGGATTCCTACGAGCAGTACTTC. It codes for CASRMGLADSYEQYF.

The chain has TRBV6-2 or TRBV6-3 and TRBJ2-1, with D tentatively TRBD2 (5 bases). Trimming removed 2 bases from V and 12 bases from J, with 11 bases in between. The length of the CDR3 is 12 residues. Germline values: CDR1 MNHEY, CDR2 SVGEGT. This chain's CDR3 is CASSYGPGGQFF. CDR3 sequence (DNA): TGTGCCAGCAGTTACGGTCCCGGAGGGCAGTTCTTC.

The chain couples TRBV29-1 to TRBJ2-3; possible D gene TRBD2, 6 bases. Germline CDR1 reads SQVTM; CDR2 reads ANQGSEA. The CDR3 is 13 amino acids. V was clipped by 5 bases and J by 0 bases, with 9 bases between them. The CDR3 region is CSVTGVSTDTQYF. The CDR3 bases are TGCAGCGTTACGGGGGTTAGCACAGATACGCAGTATTTT.

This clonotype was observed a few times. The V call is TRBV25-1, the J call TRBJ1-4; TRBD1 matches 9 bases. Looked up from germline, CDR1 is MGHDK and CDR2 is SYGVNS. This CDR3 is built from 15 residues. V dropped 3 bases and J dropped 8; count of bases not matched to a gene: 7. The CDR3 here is CASSDTGTGLEKLFF. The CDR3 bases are TGTGCCAGCAGTGATACGGGGACAGGGCTGGAAAAACTGTTTTTT.

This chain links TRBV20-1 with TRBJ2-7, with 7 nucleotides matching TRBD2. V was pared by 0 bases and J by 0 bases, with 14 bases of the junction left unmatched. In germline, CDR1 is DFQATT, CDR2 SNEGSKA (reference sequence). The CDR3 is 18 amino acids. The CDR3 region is CSARDLRGLTGGSYEQYF. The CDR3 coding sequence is TGCAGTGCTAGAGATCTTCGAGGACTAACGGGGGGCTCCTACGAGCAGTACTTC.

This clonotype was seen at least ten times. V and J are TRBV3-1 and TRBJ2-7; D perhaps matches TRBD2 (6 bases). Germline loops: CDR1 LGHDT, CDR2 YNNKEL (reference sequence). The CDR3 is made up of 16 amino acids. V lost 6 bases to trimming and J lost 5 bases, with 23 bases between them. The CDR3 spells CASRSAAGGANHEQYF. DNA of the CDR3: TGTGCCAGCAGATCGGCGGCAGGAGGGGCGAATCACGAGCAGTACTTC.

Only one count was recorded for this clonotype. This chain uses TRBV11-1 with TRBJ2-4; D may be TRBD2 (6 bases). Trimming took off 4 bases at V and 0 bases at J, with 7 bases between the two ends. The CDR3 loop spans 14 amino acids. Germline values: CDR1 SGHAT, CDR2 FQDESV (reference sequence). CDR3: CASSSGVAKNIQYF. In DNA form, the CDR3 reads TGTGCCAGCAGCTCGGGGGTAGCCAAAAACATTCAGTACTTC.

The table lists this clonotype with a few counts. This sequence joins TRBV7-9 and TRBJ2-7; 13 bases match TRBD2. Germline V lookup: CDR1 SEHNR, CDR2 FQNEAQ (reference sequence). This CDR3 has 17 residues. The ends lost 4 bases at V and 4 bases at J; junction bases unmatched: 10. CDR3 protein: CASSSPVPGLAGYEQYF. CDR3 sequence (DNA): TGTGCCAGCAGCTCGCCAGTTCCGGGACTAGCGGGATACGAGCAGTACTTC.

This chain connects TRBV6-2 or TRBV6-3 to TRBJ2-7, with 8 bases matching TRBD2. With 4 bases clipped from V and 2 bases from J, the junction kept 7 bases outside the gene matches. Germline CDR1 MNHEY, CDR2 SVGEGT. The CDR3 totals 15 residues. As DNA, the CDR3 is TGTGCCAGCAGTTCCCCCGGACTAGCAACCTACGAGCAGTACTTC. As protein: CASSSPGLATYEQYF.

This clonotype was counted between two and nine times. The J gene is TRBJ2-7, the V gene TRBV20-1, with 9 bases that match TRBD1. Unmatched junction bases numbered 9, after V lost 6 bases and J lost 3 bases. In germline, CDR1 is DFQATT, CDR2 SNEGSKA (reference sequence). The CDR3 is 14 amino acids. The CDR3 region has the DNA TGCAGTGCCCCCCGCGAGGGACAGGGCTACGAGCAGTACTTC. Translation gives CSAPREGQGYEQYF.

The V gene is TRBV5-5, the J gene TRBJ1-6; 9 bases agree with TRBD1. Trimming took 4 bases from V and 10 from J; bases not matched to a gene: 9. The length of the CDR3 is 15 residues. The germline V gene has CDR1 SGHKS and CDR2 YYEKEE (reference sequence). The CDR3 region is CASSPAGTGYSPLHF. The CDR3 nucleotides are TGTGCCAGCAGCCCGGCCGGGACAGGGTACTCACCCCTCCACTTT.

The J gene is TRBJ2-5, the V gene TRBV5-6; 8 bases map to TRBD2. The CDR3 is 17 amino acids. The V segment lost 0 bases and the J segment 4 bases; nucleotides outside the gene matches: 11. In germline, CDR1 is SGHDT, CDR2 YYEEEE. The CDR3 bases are TGTGCCAGCAGCTTGGACCGTAGTAGCGGGAATCTAGAGACCCAGTACTTC. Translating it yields CASSLDRSSGNLETQYF.

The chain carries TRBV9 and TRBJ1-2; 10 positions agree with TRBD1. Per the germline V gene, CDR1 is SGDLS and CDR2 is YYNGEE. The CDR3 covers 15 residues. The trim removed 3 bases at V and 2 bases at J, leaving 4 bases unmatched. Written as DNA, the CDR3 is TGTGCCAGCAGCGCCGGGGGACAGGGGAACTATGGCTACACCTTC. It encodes CASSAGGQGNYGYTF.

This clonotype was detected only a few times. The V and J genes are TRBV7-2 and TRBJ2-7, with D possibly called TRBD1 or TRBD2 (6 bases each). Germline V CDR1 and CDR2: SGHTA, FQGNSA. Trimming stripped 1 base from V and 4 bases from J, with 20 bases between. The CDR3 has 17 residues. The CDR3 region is CASSLDRAGGFRYEQYF. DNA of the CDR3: TGTGCCAGCAGCTTAGACCGGGCCGGGGGCTTCAGATACGAGCAGTACTTC.

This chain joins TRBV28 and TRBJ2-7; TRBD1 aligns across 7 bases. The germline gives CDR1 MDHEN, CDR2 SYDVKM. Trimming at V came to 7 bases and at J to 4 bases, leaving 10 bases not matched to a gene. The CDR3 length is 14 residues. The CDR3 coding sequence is TGTGCCAGCACCACCTGGGGCAGGGGGTACGAGCAGTACTTC. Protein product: CASTTWGRGYEQYF.

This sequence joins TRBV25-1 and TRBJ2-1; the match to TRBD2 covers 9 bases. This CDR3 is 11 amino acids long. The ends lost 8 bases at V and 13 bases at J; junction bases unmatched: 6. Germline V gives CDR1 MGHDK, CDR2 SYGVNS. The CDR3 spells CASRGGRAQFF. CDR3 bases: TGTGCCAGCCGAGGCGGGAGGGCCCAGTTCTTC.

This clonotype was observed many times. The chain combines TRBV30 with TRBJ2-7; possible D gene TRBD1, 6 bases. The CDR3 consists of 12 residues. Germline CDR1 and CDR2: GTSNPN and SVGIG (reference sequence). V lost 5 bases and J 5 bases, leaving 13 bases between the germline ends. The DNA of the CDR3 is TGTGCCTGGGGAAAACAGGGCCACGAGCAGTACTTC. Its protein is CAWGKQGHEQYF.

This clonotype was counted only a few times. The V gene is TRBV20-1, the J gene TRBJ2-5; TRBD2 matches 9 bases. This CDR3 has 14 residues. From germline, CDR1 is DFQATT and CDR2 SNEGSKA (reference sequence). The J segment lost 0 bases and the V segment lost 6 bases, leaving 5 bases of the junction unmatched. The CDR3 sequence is CSAGTSPYQETQYF. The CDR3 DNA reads TGCAGTGCGGGGACTAGCCCCTACCAAGAGACCCAGTACTTC.

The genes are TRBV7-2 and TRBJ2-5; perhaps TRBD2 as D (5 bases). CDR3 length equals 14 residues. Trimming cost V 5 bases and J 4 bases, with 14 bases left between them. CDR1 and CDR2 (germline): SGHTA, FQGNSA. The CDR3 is CASSPPSGRETQYF. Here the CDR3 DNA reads TGTGCCAGCAGCCCACCCAGTGGGAGAGAGACCCAGTACTTC.

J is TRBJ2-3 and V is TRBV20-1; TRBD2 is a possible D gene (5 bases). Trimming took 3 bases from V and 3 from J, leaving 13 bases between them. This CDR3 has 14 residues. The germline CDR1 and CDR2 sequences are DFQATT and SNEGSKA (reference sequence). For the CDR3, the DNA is TGCAGTGCTAGGGTCAGCGGTATGACAGATACGCAGTATTTT. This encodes CSARVSGMTDTQYF.

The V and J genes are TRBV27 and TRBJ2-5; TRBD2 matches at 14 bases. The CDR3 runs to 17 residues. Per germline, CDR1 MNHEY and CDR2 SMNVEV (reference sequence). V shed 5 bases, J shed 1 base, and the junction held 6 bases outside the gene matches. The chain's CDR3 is CASSLWTSGGTQETQYF. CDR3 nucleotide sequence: TGTGCCAGCAGTCTGTGGACTAGCGGGGGGACCCAAGAGACCCAGTACTTC.